This T cell receptor beta chain originates from a study of CD8 T cells in ankylosing spondylitis. Quantitative 5'-RACE with molecular barcodes produced the TCR beta libraries. MiXCR, run by TCRdb on the 5' RACE reads, gives a single entry per CDR3 protein. The sample has about 240,000 distinct CDR3 sequences; 8% to 10% are singletons. The germline V and J ends were trimmed by 5 bases and 4 bases, with 14 bases remaining between them. The CDR3 consists of 14 residues. Germline loops: CDR1 MNHNS, CDR2 SASEGT. Points from the study as a whole: In synovial fluid and blood from reactive arthritis, some motif variants were previously reported. There was reportedly significant enrichment of clones that were disease-linked in matched ankylosing spondylitis synovial fluid. What seemed typical of ankylosing spondylitis blood was a TCR beta motif built from eight highly homologous variants.

This clonotype was found many times. Its antigen remains unidentified. The gene calls are TRBV6-1 and TRBJ1-1; D gene uncertain. The TCR sequence derives from a female donor with ankylosing spondylitis or in good health (not recorded which). The sequenced material came from blood, either unsorted or a sorted T cell fraction (not recorded which). The CDR3 DNA follows: TGTGCCAGCAGTCCCGGGTGGGCGAGCACTGAAGCTTTCTTT. Translation gives CASSPGWASTEAFF.